This TCR beta chain came from a study of regulatory T cells in long-lasting Graves disease. Turning to the study itself: To qualify as persistent, Graves' disease required over 5 years of antithyroid drugs with positive TSH receptor antibodies. Points from the study as a whole: The study found TRBV28, TRBJ1-2 and TRBJ2-5 favored in persistent disease.

The time point denotes: persistent/refractory GD, antithyroid drugs over 5 years with positive TRAb. Scientists built the TCR library using RNA that was extracted from PBMCs. A note on this clonotype: What it binds is unknown.

There are 15 residues in the CDR3. Germline values: CDR1 MNHNS, CDR2 SASEGT. Between the trimmed V and J ends, which lost 6 bases and 3 bases, there was a span of 15 bases. CDR3-region Arm-PCR and iRepertoire HTBI primers produced the TCR beta libraries. TCRdb independently ran MiXCR on the multiplex PCR reads; one entry per CDR3 protein. The sample yields hundreds of thousands of distinct CDR3 sequences, 15% to 20% seen once. The specimen comprised peripheral blood mononuclear cells (PBMCs), sampled when the disease was refractory, from a patient treated with antithyroid drugs. The chain has TRBV6-1 and TRBJ1-5; D unclear. This clonotype was obtained from a female donor with Graves disease. Here the CDR3 reads CASRGSFFVNQPQHF. Written as DNA, the CDR3 is TGTGCCAGCAGAGGAAGCTTCTTTGTCAATCAGCCCCAGCATTTT.